Described below is a single T cell receptor beta chain sequence and its context. The table came from immunoSEQ multiplex PCR; TCRdb's copy has only in-frame clones and leaves some out. The table includes over 55,000 clones, 93% detected once. V was pared by 1 base and J by 7 bases, with 14 bases between. CDR3 length: 16 amino acids. Germline CDR1 and CDR2: SEHNR and FQNEAQ (reference sequence). These data are taken from a study of T cell changes during pregnancy in multiple sclerosis. The chain combines TRBV7-9 with TRBJ1-6; tentatively, D is TRBD1 (5 bases). This sequence was found in a female donor with multiple sclerosis, enrolled in a pregnancy study. The material sequenced was peripheral blood, taken after pregnancy. CDR3 in amino acids: CASSLGSGFYNSPLHF. The CDR3, as DNA: TGTGCCAGCAGCTTAGGGTCAGGGTTCTACAATTCACCCCTCCACTTT.